The 12 T cell receptor beta chains listed next were all sequenced from one sample in a study of beta chain features in type 1 diabetes. Isolated RNA was reverse transcribed in full, so expressed TCRB transcripts were sequenced. Repertoires were generated with immunoSEQ multiplex PCR, while TCRdb's copy carries only in-frame clones and drops some. Altogether about 340,000 clones are present, 6.5% to 10% being singletons, with the ten largest covering roughly 0.44%. The sample was central memory CD4+ T cells from blood. The receptors come from a woman under 30 in good health.

This clone showed up just a few times. The rearrangement uses TRBV4-3 and TRBJ2-5; D is possibly TRBD1 (5 bases). Germline assignment: CDR1 LGHNA and CDR2 YSLEER. The CDR3 runs to 14 residues. Trimming removed 0 bases from V and 7 bases from J, with 12 bases in between. In DNA form, the CDR3 reads TGCGCCAGCAGCCAAGATAGACAGATCGGGACCCAGTACTTC. This translates into CASSQDRQIGTQYF.

This clone showed up many times. The chain uses TRBV28 and TRBJ2-4; D possibly corresponds to TRBD2 (5 bases). V was cut by 3 bases and J by 8 bases, with 14 bases left in between. Germline loops: CDR1 MDHEN, CDR2 SYDVKM. The CDR3 has 14 residues. In DNA, the CDR3 is TGTGCCAGCAGTTTCCCAAGACTAACTGACATTCAGTACTTC. It codes for CASSFPRLTDIQYF.

This clone was counted at least ten times. The rearrangement joins TRBV5-4 to TRBJ2-6, with D tentatively TRBD1 (6 bases). Between the trimmed V and J ends, which lost 2 bases and 2 bases, there was a span of 11 bases. Looked up from germline, CDR1 is SGHNT and CDR2 is YYREEE (reference sequence). The CDR3 covers 16 residues. The CDR3 spells CASSLAGAPGANVLTF. In nucleotides, the CDR3 is TGTGCCAGCAGCTTAGCAGGGGCGCCTGGGGCCAACGTCCTGACTTTC.

In this sample, this clone turned up many times. The chain couples TRBV4-2 to TRBJ2-3, with TRBD2 as a possible D gene (6 bases). In germline, CDR1 is LGHNA, CDR2 YNFKEQ. The CDR3 loop spans 18 amino acids. V was shortened by 4 bases and J by 3 bases, with 23 bases between the two germline ends. This chain's CDR3 is CASSLKLVLSGPTDTQYF. The CDR3 coding sequence is TGTGCCAGCAGCCTAAAGCTTGTCCTTAGCGGACCGACAGATACGCAGTATTTT.

This clone was observed a handful of times. V usage is TRBV6-1 and J usage is TRBJ1-5; 7 positions agree with TRBD1. This CDR3 has 17 residues. CDR1 and CDR2 (germline): MNHNS, SASEGT. Trimming removed 4 bases from V and 7 bases from J; junction bases left unmatched: 16. In nucleotides, the CDR3 is TGTGCCAGCAGTGCCAGAGCCGGGACAGCGGGGGCGCAGCCCCAGCATTTT. As protein: CASSARAGTAGAQPQHF.

In this sample, this clone turned up a few times. The V and J genes are TRBV6-5 and TRBJ2-3; 7 bases align to TRBD1. The CDR3 has 15 amino acids. The germline V gene encodes CDR1 MNHEY and CDR2 SVGAGI. V was clipped by 6 bases and J by 1 base; unmatched bases: 7. The CDR3 is CASRQNGQGTDTQYF. The CDR3 bases are TGTGCCAGCAGGCAGAACGGACAGGGCACAGATACGCAGTATTTT.

DNA for the CDR3: TGTGCCAGCAGTTTATCTCCACGTTGGCAGGCGCAAGAGACCCAGTACTTC. It translates to CASSLSPRWQAQETQYF. The chain links TRBV28 to TRBJ2-5; D not certain. The length of the CDR3 is 17 residues. From germline, CDR1 is MDHEN and CDR2 SYDVKM. The germline V and J ends were trimmed by 1 base and 2 bases, with 17 bases remaining between them. Complete variable domain (other parts from reference TRBV28 and TRBJ2-5): DVKVTQSSRYLVKRTGEKVFLECVQDMDHENMFWYRQDPGLGLRLIYFSYDVKMKEKGDIPEGYSVSREKKERFSLILESASTNQTSMYLCASSLSPRWQAQETQYFGPGTRLLVL.

The table lists this clone with a few counts. The V gene is TRBV28, the J gene TRBJ2-5; a possible D gene is TRBD2 (6 bases). Deletions cut 2 bases from V and 9 bases from J, with 25 bases between. The CDR3 has 17 residues. CDR1 is MDHEN, CDR2 SYDVKM, per germline. CDR3 amino acids: CASSLEGRGGPAAAQYF. The CDR3 region has the DNA TGTGCCAGCAGTTTAGAAGGGCGGGGAGGTCCGGCGGCGGCCCAGTACTTC.

A few counts support this clone. CDR3 in DNA: TGTGCCAGCAGCCGGGACAACTCTAATGAAAAACTGTTTTTT. It yields the protein CASSRDNSNEKLFF. J is TRBJ1-4 and V is TRBV5-4; D possibly corresponds to TRBD1 (6 bases). This CDR3 has 14 amino acids. Germline-derived CDR1 and CDR2 are SGHNT and YYREEE (reference sequence). V lost 4 bases to trimming and J lost 3 bases, with 10 bases between them.

Note on this clone: Distinct nucleotide sequences in the sample also encode this CDR3. The chain carries TRBV29-1 and TRBJ1-2; no clear D gene. The CDR3 consists of 14 residues. The germline V gene encodes CDR1 SQVTM and CDR2 ANQGSEA. V dropped 1 base and J dropped 1 base, with 10 bases sitting between them. DNA for the CDR3: TGCAGCGTTGAAGGTCGAGGCCGTAACTATGGCTACACCTTC. It codes for CSVEGRGRNYGYTF.

V is TRBV29-1 and J is TRBJ1-2, with 9 nucleotides matching TRBD1. Germline V gives CDR1 SQVTM, CDR2 ANQGSEA. This CDR3 is built from 13 residues. The J segment lost 8 bases and the V segment lost 0 bases, leaving 4 bases of the junction unmatched. The DNA for the CDR3 is TGCAGCGTTGAAGATAAGGGACAGGGCGGCTACACCTTC. Its protein is CSVEDKGQGGYTF.

V and J are TRBV27 and TRBJ2-7; 9 nucleotides agree with TRBD2. CDR1 and CDR2 (germline): MNHEY, SMNVEV (reference sequence). The length of the CDR3 is 17 residues. With 3 bases clipped from V and 0 bases from J, the junction kept 9 bases outside the gene matches. This CDR3 is CASSFLGRGRGSYEQYF. DNA of the CDR3: TGTGCCAGCAGTTTCTTAGGGCGCGGGAGGGGCTCCTACGAGCAGTACTTC.